The 18 T cell receptor beta chains in this list originate from one sample, sequenced in a study of blood T cell repertoires in COVID-19. The assay was immunoSEQ multiplex PCR, and TCRdb's table has in-frame clones only and misses some. The sample lists 300,000 to 450,000 clones; 81% were seen once. Sequenced input: peripheral blood. Source of these receptors: a human donor with acute or convalescent COVID-19. The donor label of this sample is uncertain.

The chain employs TRBV5-1 and TRBJ2-5; a possible D gene is TRBD2 (6 bases). The CDR3 is 15 residues long. Looked up from germline, CDR1 is SGHRS and CDR2 is YFSETQ. Trimming shortened V by 4 bases and J by 0 bases, and 13 bases separated the two germline ends. This CDR3 reads CASSTGGTYQETQYF. The CDR3 DNA is TGCGCCAGCAGCACTGGAGGGACGTACCAAGAGACCCAGTACTTC. Supplemented by reference TRBV5-1 and TRBJ2-5, the full variable domain reads KAGVTQTPRYLIKTRGQQVTLSCSPISGHRSVSWYQQTPGQGLQFLFEYFSETQRNKGNFPGRFSGRQFSNSRSEMNVSTLELGDSALYLCASSTGGTYQETQYFGPGTRLLVL.

The genes are TRBV4-2 and TRBJ1-4, with TRBD1 matching over 11 bases. Germline assignment: CDR1 LGHNA and CDR2 YNFKEQ. Trimming removed 1 base from V and 8 bases from J; junction bases left unmatched: 3. The CDR3 loop spans 15 amino acids. For the CDR3, the DNA is TGTGCCAGCAGCCAAGGGGACAGGGGGAGGGAAAAACTGTTTTTT. Translation: CASSQGDRGREKLFF.

The rearrangement joins TRBV7-2 to TRBJ1-3; TRBD1 aligns across 8 bases. The CDR3 is 18 residues long. The V and J ends lost 5 bases and 4 bases, in that order; junction bases with no gene match: 16. Germline V gene data show CDR1 as SGHTA and CDR2 as FQGNSA. The CDR3 DNA sequence: TGTGCCAGCAGCCCCCCCGGGCGTGCAGGGGGCAGGGGAAACACCATATATTTT. It codes for CASSPPGRAGGRGNTIYF.

This chain joins TRBV11-2 and TRBJ1-6; no firm D call. Trimming cost V 5 bases and J 4 bases, with 9 bases left between them. This CDR3 region has 14 residues. The V gene's germline CDR1 is SGHAT and CDR2 FQNNGV. Here the CDR3 DNA reads TGTGCCAGCAGCATGCGCCGATATAATTCACCCCTCCACTTT. This translates into CASSMRRYNSPLHF. The variable domain in full, with the rest retrieved from reference TRBV11-2 and TRBJ1-6, is EAGVAQSPRYKIIEKRQSVAFWCNPISGHATLYWYQQILGQGPKLLIQFQNNGVVDDSQLPKDRFSAERLKGVDSTLKIQPAKLEDSAVYLCASSMRRYNSPLHFGNGTRLTVT.

The V and J genes are TRBV18 and TRBJ2-3; D unresolved. The germline CDR1 and CDR2 sequences are KGHSH and LQKENI. Between the trimmed V and J ends, which lost 1 base and 1 base, there was a span of 6 bases. The CDR3 contains 14 residues. CDR3 coding DNA: TGTGCCAGCTCACCACAAACAGGCACAGATACGCAGTATTTT. Its protein product is CASSPQTGTDTQYF.

The chain recombines TRBV18 with TRBJ1-2; no clear D. Trimming took off 5 bases at V and 1 base at J, with 5 bases between the two ends. This CDR3 is built from 12 residues. Per the germline V gene, CDR1 is KGHSH and CDR2 is LQKENI. In nucleotides, the CDR3 is TGTGCCAGCTCATCCGGTAACTATGGCTACACCTTC. Its protein is CASSSGNYGYTF.

Notes on this clone: The identical CDR3 is also encoded by other nucleotide sequences in the sample. The CDR3 reads CASSPRDRDNYGYTF. The CDR3, as DNA: TGTGCCAGCAGTCCCCGGGACAGGGACAACTATGGCTACACCTTC. The V and J genes are TRBV25-1 and TRBJ1-2, with TRBD1 matching 9 bases. V dropped 5 bases and J dropped 2; count of bases not matched to a gene: 6. Germline V gene data show CDR1 as MGHDK and CDR2 as SYGVNS. This CDR3 is 15 amino acids long.

This chain joins TRBV3-1 (or the pseudogene TRBV3-2) and TRBJ2-7, with 10 positions matching TRBD2. Germline values: CDR1 LGHDT, CDR2 YNNKEL (reference sequence). V was pared by 8 bases and J by 5 bases, with 15 bases of the junction left unmatched. This CDR3 contains 16 residues. The CDR3: CASSTYYSGGRHEQYF. CDR3 in DNA: TGTGCCAGCTCCACCTATTATAGCGGGGGGAGACACGAGCAGTACTTC.

The chain links TRBV6-5 to TRBJ1-2, with D unclear. This CDR3 spans 13 amino acids. Germline CDR1 is MNHEY and CDR2 is SVGAGI. The ends were cut back, 2 bases at V and 6 bases at J, with 10 bases in the middle. The CDR3 region has the DNA TGTGCCAGCAGTTACCGGGGTGGTGATGGCTACACCTTC. Protein product: CASSYRGGDGYTF.

This sequence joins TRBV6-5 and TRBJ2-7; 8 bases line up with TRBD1. J was trimmed by 6 bases and V by 2 bases; bases with no gene match: 9. Per the germline V gene, CDR1 is MNHEY and CDR2 is SVGAGI. CDR3 length equals 15 residues. The CDR3 sequence: CASSYGTGGGGEQYF. The CDR3 DNA is TGTGCCAGCAGTTACGGGACAGGAGGAGGGGGCGAGCAGTACTTC.

The chain links TRBV19 to TRBJ2-1, with D tentatively TRBD2 (5 bases). This CDR3 contains 20 residues. V lost 1 base and J 8 bases, leaving 30 bases between the germline ends. The germline CDR1 and CDR2 sequences are LNHDA and SQIVND (reference sequence). The CDR3 DNA sequence: TGTGCCAGTAGTATAGTGGACTGGGTCAACATATATCCGCGTGCCGATGAGCAGTTCTTC. It codes for CASSIVDWVNIYPRADEQFF. Filled out from reference TRBV19 and TRBJ2-1, the complete variable domain reads DGGITQSPKYLFRKEGQNVTLSCEQNLNHDAMYWYRQDPGQGLRLIYYSQIVNDFQKGDIAEGYSVSREKKESFPLTVTSAQKNPTAFYLCASSIVDWVNIYPRADEQFFGPGTRLTVL.

This clone was found once. The CDR3 spells CASSFRGGEKLFF. CDR3 nucleotide sequence: TGTGCCAGCAGCTTCAGAGGAGGGGAAAAACTGTTTTTT. This chain uses TRBV5-4 with TRBJ1-4, with D uncertain. The V gene's germline CDR1 is SGHNT and CDR2 YYREEE (reference sequence). The V end lost 2 bases, the J end lost 8 bases, and 10 bases lay between the germline ends. The CDR3 covers 13 residues. The full variable domain, with the rest looked up from reference TRBV5-4 and TRBJ1-4, is ETGVTQSPTHLIKTRGQQVTLRCSSQSGHNTVSWYQQALGQGPQFIFQYYREEENGRGNFPPRFSGLQFPNYSSELNVNALELDDSALYLCASSFRGGEKLFFGSGTQLSVL.

The rearrangement uses TRBV2 and TRBJ1-1, with 8 bases lining up with TRBD1. Germline values: CDR1 SNHLY, CDR2 FYNNEI. The CDR3 is made up of 11 amino acids. The ends lost 5 bases at V and 11 bases at J; junction bases unmatched: 4. In DNA form, the CDR3 reads TGTGCCAGCAGTTGGGACAGGTCTGCTTTCTTT. Its translation is CASSWDRSAFF.

The V call is TRBV18, the J call TRBJ1-1; 12 positions agree with TRBD1. This CDR3 region has 14 residues. The V and J ends lost 5 bases and 11 bases, in that order; junction bases with no gene match: 9. Germline lookup yields CDR1 KGHSH and CDR2 LQKENI. DNA for the CDR3: TGTGCCAGCTCAGCCGGGACAGGGGGCGCGAGTGCTTTCTTT. Its protein is CASSAGTGGASAFF.

As to this clone: Other DNA sequences in this specimen translate into the identical CDR3. The chain employs TRBV28 and TRBJ1-4; a possible D gene is TRBD1 (5 bases). V lost 4 bases and J lost 8, with 8 bases in between. CDR3 length equals 12 residues. Per germline, CDR1 MDHEN and CDR2 SYDVKM. The CDR3 region is CASSSRGEKLFF. In DNA form, the CDR3 reads TGTGCCAGCAGTTCCCGGGGGGAAAAACTGTTTTTT. Full variable domain (outside the CDR3, taken from reference TRBV28 and TRBJ1-4): DVKVTQSSRYLVKRTGEKVFLECVQDMDHENMFWYRQDPGLGLRLIYFSYDVKMKEKGDIPEGYSVSREKKERFSLILESASTNQTSMYLCASSSRGEKLFFGSGTQLSVL.

This chain uses TRBV15 with TRBJ2-6; D call uncertain. The CDR3 runs 16 residues. V was trimmed by 1 base and J by 0 bases, leaving 7 bases between them. Germline-derived CDR1 and CDR2 are LNHNV and YYDKDF (reference sequence). CDR3 amino acids: CATSRASSSGANVLTF. Here the CDR3 DNA reads TGTGCCACCAGCAGAGCTTCCAGCTCTGGGGCCAACGTCCTGACTTTC.

The chain carries TRBV5-4 and TRBJ2-1; D is possibly TRBD1 (6 bases). Deletions cut 0 bases from V and 6 bases from J, with 16 bases between. The V gene's germline CDR1 is SGHNT and CDR2 YYREEE (reference sequence). The CDR3 totals 16 residues. The CDR3 protein is CASSLATSATGNEQFF. Here the CDR3 DNA reads TGTGCCAGCAGCTTGGCCACCTCAGCGACAGGCAATGAGCAGTTCTTC.

The V gene is TRBV7-2, the J gene TRBJ1-1, with D maybe TRBD1 (6 bases). The V end lost 1 base, the J end lost 0 bases, and 12 bases lay between the germline ends. The CDR3 is 16 residues long. Germline-derived CDR1 and CDR2 are SGHTA and FQGNSA. CDR3 sequence: CASSLVWGQVNTEAFF. The CDR3 DNA is TGTGCCAGCAGCTTAGTTTGGGGGCAGGTGAACACTGAAGCTTTCTTT.